The sequence of this TCR beta chain was determined in a study of blood T cells in healthy people across ages. Trimming pared 0 bases from V and 0 bases from J, leaving 12 bases between. The CDR3 covers 16 residues. Germline V gives CDR1 SQVTM, CDR2 ANQGSEA. Per-sample PBMC isolation yielded at least 6 million cells. Together with a sample-barcoded 5' primer, a J-beta primer mix was included in a second PCR lasting about 6 to 11 cycles. TCRdb redid the calling of the 5' RACE reads with MiXCR, one entry per CDR3 protein. This table holds over 1.5 million distinct CDR3 sequences, less than 50% found once.

This sequence was found in a woman aged 40 to 49 in good health. Sequencing was carried out using blood. The V gene is TRBV29-1, the J gene TRBJ2-1; D not resolved. CDR3 in amino acids: CSVEDLDESSYNEQFF. The CDR3 bases are TGCAGCGTTGAAGATCTAGATGAAAGCTCCTACAATGAGCAGTTCTTC.